The subject of this entry is one T cell receptor beta chain. Germline values: CDR1 MNHEY, CDR2 SVGEGT. J gave up 2 bases and V 5 bases, and 9 bases lay outside the gene matches. CDR3 length: 18 amino acids. The sample comes from a study of CD8 T cells in Susac syndrome. An amount of RNA that ranged from roughly 0.5 to 1 ug was reverse transcribed with random hexamers. Across 54 Vbeta and 13 Jbeta, TCR beta CDR3 was amplified with immunoSEQ multiplex PCR. TCRdb reprocessed the immunoSEQ multiplex PCR reads via MiXCR and lists one record per CDR3 protein. Among approximately 130,000 distinct CDR3 sequences listed, around 94% were seen once.

The chain uses TRBV6-2 or TRBV6-3 and TRBJ2-2; 12 bases agree with TRBD2. The material sequenced was CD4+ T cells from PBMCs. The TCR originated in a human donor in good health. The CDR3 nucleotides read TGTGCCAGCAGTGGTATCCCGGGACTAGCGGGCAACACCGGGGAGCTGTTTTTT. It codes for CASSGIPGLAGNTGELFF.